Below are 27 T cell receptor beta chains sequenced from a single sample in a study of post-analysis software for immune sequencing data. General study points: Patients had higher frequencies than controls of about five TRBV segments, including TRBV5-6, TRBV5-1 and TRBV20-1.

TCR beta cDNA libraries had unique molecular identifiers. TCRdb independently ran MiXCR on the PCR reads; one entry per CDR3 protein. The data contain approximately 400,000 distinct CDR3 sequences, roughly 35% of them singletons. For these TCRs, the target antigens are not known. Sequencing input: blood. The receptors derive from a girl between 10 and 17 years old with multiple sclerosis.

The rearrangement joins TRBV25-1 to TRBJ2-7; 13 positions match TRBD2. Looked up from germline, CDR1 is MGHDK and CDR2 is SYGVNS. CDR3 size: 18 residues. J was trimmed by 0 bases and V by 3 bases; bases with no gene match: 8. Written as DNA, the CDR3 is TGTGCCAGCAGTGATTACAGGGGGACTAGCGGGGACTCCTACGAGCAGTACTTC. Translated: CASSDYRGTSGDSYEQYF.

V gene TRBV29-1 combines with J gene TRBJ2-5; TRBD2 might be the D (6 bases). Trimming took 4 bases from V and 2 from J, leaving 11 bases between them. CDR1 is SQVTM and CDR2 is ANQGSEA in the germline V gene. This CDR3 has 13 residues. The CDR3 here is CSVGGGEQETQYF. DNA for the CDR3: TGCAGCGTTGGCGGCGGGGAGCAAGAGACCCAGTACTTC.

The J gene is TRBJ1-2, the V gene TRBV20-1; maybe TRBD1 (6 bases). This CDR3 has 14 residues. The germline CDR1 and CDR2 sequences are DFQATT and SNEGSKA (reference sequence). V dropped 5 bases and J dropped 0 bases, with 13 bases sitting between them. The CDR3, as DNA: TGCAGTGCTGCGACAGGAGTTTCTAACTATGGCTACACCTTC. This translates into CSAATGVSNYGYTF.

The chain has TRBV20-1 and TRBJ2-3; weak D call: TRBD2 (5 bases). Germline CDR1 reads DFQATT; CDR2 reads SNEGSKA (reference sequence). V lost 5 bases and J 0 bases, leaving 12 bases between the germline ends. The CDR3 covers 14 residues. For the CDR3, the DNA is TGCAGTGCTGTAATAGCGAGTAGCACAGATACGCAGTATTTT. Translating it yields CSAVIASSTDTQYF.

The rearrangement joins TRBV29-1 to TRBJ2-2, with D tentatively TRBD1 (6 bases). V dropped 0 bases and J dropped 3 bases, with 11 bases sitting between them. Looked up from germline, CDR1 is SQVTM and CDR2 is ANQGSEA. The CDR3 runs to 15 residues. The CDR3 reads CSVEDNRADTGELFF. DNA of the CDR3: TGCAGCGTTGAAGATAACAGGGCGGACACCGGGGAGCTGTTTTTT.

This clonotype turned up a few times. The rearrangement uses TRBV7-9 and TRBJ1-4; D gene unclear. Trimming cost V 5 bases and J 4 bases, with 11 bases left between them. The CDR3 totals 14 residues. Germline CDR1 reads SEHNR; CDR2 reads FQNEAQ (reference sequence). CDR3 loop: CASSRREINEKLFF. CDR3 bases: TGTGCCAGCAGCCGGCGGGAAATTAATGAAAAACTGTTTTTT.

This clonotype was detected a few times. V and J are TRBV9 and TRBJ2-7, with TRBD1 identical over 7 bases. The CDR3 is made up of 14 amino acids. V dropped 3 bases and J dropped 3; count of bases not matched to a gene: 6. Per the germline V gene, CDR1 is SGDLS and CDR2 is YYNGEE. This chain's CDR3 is CASSAVAGGYEQYF. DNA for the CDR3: TGTGCCAGCAGCGCCGTAGCAGGGGGCTACGAGCAGTACTTC.

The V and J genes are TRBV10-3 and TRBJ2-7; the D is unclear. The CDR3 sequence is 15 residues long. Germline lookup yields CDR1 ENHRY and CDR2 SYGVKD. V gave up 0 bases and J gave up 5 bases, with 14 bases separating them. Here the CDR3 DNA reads TGTGCCATCAGTGAGTCTCTTGGGGAAGGAGACGAGCAGTACTTC. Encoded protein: CAISESLGEGDEQYF.

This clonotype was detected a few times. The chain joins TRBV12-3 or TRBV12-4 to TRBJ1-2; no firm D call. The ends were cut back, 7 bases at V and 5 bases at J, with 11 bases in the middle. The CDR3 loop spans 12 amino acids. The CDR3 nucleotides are TGTGCCAGCACCGACTACGGATATGGCTACACCTTC. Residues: CASTDYGYGYTF.

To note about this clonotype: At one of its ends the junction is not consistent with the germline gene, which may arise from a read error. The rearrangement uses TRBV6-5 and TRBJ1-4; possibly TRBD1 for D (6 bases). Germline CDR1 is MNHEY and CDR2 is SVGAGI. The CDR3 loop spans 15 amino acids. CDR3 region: CASSFSGTTNEKRFF. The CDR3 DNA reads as TGTGCCAGCAGTTTCTCAGGGACAACTAATGAAAAACGGTTTTTT.

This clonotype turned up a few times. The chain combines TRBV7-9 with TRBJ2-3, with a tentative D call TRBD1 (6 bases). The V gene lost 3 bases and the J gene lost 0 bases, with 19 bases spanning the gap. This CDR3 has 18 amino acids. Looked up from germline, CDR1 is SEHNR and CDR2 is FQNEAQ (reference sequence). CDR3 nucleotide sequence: TGTGCCAGCAGCTTCAGAGGGGGTAACCGCGCGAGCACAGATACGCAGTATTTT. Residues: CASSFRGGNRASTDTQYF.

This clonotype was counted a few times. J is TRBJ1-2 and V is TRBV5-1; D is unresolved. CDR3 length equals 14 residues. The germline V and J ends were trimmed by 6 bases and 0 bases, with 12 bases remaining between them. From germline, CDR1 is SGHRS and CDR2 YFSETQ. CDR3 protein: CASKDGSSNYGYTF. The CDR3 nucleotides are TGCGCCAGCAAGGACGGCTCATCTAACTATGGCTACACCTTC.

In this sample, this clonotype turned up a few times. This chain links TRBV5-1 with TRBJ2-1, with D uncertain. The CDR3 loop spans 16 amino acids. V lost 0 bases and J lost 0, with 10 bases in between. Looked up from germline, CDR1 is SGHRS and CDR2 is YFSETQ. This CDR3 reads CASSLAGWSSYNEQFF. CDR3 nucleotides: TGCGCCAGCAGCTTGGCCGGGTGGAGCTCCTACAATGAGCAGTTCTTC.

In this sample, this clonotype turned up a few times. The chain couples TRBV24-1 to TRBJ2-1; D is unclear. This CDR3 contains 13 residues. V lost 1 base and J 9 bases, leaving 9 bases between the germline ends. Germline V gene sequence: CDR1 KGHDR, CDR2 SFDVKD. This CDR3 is CATSDLSWGEQFF. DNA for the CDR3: TGTGCCACCAGTGATTTATCGTGGGGTGAGCAGTTCTTC.

CDR3 nucleotide sequence: TGTGCCAGCAGTTCCCGCGACAGCACAGATACGCAGTATTTT. This encodes CASSSRDSTDTQYF. The rearrangement joins TRBV11-3 to TRBJ2-3; D remains ambiguous. From germline, CDR1 is SGHNT and CDR2 YENEEA. The CDR3 runs to 14 residues. Trimming pared 6 bases from V and 0 bases from J, leaving 10 bases between.

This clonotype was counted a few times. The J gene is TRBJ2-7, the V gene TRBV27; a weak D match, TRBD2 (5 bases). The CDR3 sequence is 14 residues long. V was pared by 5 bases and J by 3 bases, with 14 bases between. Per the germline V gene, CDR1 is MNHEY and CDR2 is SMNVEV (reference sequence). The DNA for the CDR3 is TGTGCCAGCAGTAGCCTGGGGAGCGGCTACGAGCAGTACTTC. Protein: CASSSLGSGYEQYF.

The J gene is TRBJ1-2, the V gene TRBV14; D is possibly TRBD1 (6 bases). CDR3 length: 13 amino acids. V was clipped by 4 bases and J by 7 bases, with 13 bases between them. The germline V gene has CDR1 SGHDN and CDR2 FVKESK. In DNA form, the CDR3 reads TGTGCCAGCAGCCTTCAGGGGTCGGGTGGCTACACCTTC. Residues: CASSLQGSGGYTF.

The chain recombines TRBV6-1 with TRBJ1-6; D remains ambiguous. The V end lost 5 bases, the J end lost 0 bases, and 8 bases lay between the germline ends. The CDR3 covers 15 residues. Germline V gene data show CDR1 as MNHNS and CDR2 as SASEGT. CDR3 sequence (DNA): TGTGCCAGCAGTAGTGGGAGCTCCTATAATTCACCCCTCCACTTT. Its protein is CASSSGSSYNSPLHF.

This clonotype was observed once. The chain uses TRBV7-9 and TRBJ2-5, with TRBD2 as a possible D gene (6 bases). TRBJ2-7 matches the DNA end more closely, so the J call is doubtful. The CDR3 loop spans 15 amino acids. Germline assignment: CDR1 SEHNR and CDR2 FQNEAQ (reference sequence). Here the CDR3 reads CASSSDRDSGYEQYF. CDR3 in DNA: TGTGCCAGCAGCTCCGACCGGGACTCAGGCTACGAGCAGTACTTC.

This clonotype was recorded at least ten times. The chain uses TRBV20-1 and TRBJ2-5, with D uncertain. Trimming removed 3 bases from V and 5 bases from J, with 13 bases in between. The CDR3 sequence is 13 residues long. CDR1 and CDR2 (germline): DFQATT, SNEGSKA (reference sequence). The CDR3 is CSASLTSRETQYF. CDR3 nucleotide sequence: TGCAGTGCTAGTTTGACGTCGCGGGAGACCCAGTACTTC.

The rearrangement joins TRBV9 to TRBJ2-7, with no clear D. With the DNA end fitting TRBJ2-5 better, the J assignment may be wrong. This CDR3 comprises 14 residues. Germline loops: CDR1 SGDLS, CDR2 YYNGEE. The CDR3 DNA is TGTGCCAGCAGCGTAGCAGGAAACCGGGAGACCCAGTACTTC. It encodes CASSVAGNRETQYF.

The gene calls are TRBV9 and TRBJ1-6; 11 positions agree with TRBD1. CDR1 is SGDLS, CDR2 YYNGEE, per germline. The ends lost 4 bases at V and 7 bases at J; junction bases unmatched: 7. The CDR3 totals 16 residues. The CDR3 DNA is TGTGCCAGCAGCACGGGACAGGGGGAACAGAATTCACCCCTCCACTTT. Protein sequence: CASSTGQGEQNSPLHF.

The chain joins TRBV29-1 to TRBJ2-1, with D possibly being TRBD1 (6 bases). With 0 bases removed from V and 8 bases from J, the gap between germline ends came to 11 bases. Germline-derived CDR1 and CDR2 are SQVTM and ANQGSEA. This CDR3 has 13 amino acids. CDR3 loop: CSVEDDRCYEQFF. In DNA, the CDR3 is TGCAGCGTTGAAGACGACAGGTGCTATGAGCAGTTCTTC.

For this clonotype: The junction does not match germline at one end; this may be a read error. This CDR3 reads CAISYNWGENSPLHF. In DNA, the CDR3 is TGTGCCATCAGTTACAATTGGGGGGAGAATTCACCCCTCCACTTT. This chain links TRBV6-5 with TRBJ1-6; tentatively, D is TRBD1 (5 bases). Germline CDR1 MNHEY, CDR2 SVGAGI. CDR3 length: 15 amino acids.

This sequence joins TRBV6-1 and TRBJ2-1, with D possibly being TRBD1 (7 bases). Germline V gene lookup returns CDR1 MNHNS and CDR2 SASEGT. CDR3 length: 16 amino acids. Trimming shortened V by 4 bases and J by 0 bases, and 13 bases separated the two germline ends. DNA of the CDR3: TGTGCCAGCAGTGGGAGGGGGCCCAGCTCCTACAATGAGCAGTTCTTC. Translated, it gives CASSGRGPSSYNEQFF.

The CDR3 region is CASSLEDGMGHGQYF. The CDR3 coding sequence is TGTGCCAGCAGCTTAGAAGATGGGATGGGCCATGGCCAGTACTTC. The chain is built from TRBV7-2 and TRBJ2-7; D is uncertain. CDR1 is SGHTA and CDR2 is FQGNSA in the germline V gene. Trimming pared 1 base from V and 10 bases from J, leaving 20 bases between. This CDR3 spans 15 amino acids. Full variable domain (missing parts from reference TRBV7-2 and TRBJ2-7): GAGVSQSPSNKVTEKGKDVELRCDPISGHTALYWYRQSLGQGLEFLIYFQGNSAPDKSGLPSDRFSAERTGGSVSTLTIQRTQQEDSAVYLCASSLEDGMGHGQYFGPGTRLTVT.

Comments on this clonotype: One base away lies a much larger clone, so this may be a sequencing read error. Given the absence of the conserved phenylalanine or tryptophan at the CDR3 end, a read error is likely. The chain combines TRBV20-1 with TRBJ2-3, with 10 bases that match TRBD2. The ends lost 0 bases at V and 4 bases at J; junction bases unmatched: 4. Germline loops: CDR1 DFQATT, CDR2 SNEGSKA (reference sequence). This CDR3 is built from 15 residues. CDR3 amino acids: CSARDQRGGPDTQYL. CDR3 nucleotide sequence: TGCAGTGCTAGAGATCAGCGGGGGGGCCCAGATACGCAGTATTTG.